This T cell receptor beta chain was recovered during a study of CD8+ T cells in alopecia areata. The treatment is: oral pan-JAK inhibitor, 5-10 mg twice daily. Germline values: CDR1 SGHTA, CDR2 FQGNSA. This CDR3 region has 15 residues. V gave up 3 bases and J gave up 0 bases; unmatched junction bases: 3. Sequencing templates came from extracted RNA that was reverse transcribed into cDNA. Assay used: immunoSEQ multiplex PCR; TCRdb lists only in-frame clones, some missing. The table lists roughly 210,000 clones, over 40% of them singletons. Overall study findings and caveats: Sequences from scalp samples also cover resident alphabeta T cells of normal skin. Lesional scalp, especially alopecia totalis/universalis, showed higher clonality than normal scalp. Among the top 100, expanded CD8+ clones, as well as scalp clonality, were significantly decreased by tofacitinib.

About this clone: Its specificity is not known.

The sample was CD4+ T cells sorted from blood, taken at approximately week 36, from a patient treated with tofacitinib. This sequence was found in a human donor with alopecia areata. The chain couples TRBV7-2 to TRBJ2-7; TRBD1 agrees at 9 bases. This CDR3 is CASSLGQGSSYEQYF. CDR3 coding DNA: TGTGCCAGCAGCTTGGGACAGGGCAGCTCCTACGAGCAGTACTTC. The whole variable domain, filled in from reference TRBV7-2 and TRBJ2-7, reads GAGVSQSPSNKVTEKGKDVELRCDPISGHTALYWYRQSLGQGLEFLIYFQGNSAPDKSGLPSDRFSAERTGGSVSTLTIQRTQQEDSAVYLCASSLGQGSSYEQYFGPGTRLTVT.